This T cell receptor (beta chain) was recorded in a study of T cell responses to AZD1222 COVID-19 vaccine. With regard to this clone: Its antigen is still unknown.

The protocol was immunoSEQ multiplex PCR, while the TCRdb copy is restricted to in-frame clones and leaves out a portion. The data contain roughly 170,000 clones, under 95% of them singletons. Study-wide findings and caveats: There were vaccine-associated CD4 TCRs across spike, dominant at 160-218 and 743-854.

Per germline, CDR1 MRHNA and CDR2 SNTAGT. This CDR3 region has 13 residues. V was trimmed by 0 bases and J by 0 bases, leaving 2 bases between them. The chain employs TRBV6-4 and TRBJ1-1; D is ambiguous. The sequencing used peripheral blood, collected 28 days after the second AZD1222 dose. The TCR sequence derives from an adult who received the AZD1222 COVID-19 vaccine. CDR3 DNA: TGTGCCAGCAGTGACTCAATGAACACTGAAGCTTTCTTT. Its protein is CASSDSMNTEAFF.